The present TCR beta chain was sequenced within a study of OX40 agonist ivuxolimab in advanced cancers. Generated by immunoSEQ multiplex PCR, the TCRdb table keeps only in-frame clones and is missing some. The profile shows tens of thousands of clones, roughly 90% of them singletons. The V gene end was trimmed by 5 bases and the J gene end by 1 base; junction bases not matched to a gene: 6. There are 16 residues in the CDR3. Germline values: CDR1 MRHNA, CDR2 SNTAGT. The genes are TRBV6-4 and TRBJ2-1; 9 bases map to TRBD2. Sequencing was performed on CD4+ or CD8+ T cells sorted from blood, taken in a trial of the OX40 agonist ivuxolimab. The receptor's source is an adult with an advanced solid tumor such as melanoma, head and neck, liver or kidney cancer. This chain's CDR3 is CASSPGLARSYNEQFF. DNA of the CDR3: TGTGCCAGCAGTCCAGGACTAGCGAGGTCCTACAATGAGCAGTTCTTC.